This TCR beta chain was sequenced for a study of blood T cell repertoires in COVID-19. Whole-study context: Donors in the United States, Italy and Spain gave samples during acute or convalescent COVID-19.

The germline V and J ends were trimmed by 6 bases and 9 bases, with 12 bases remaining between them. The CDR3 length is 11 residues. Germline values: CDR1 SQVTM, CDR2 ANQGSEA. Methods used by the authors: Reference gene primer amplification yielded estimated nucleated cell counts. Here immunoSEQ multiplex PCR was the method, and the copy in TCRdb shows in-frame clones only, minus some. V and J calls and clone size are copied from that table; D and trimming were computed from the DNA. In the table there are about 210,000 clones, approximately 87% of which are singletons. The chain uses TRBV29-1 and TRBJ2-1; D may be TRBD1 (6 bases). This clonotype was sampled from a woman aged 70-85 years with acute or convalescent COVID-19. The sample was peripheral blood. DNA of the CDR3: TGCAGCGTGGGAACAGGGAGTGAGCAGTTCTTC. Residues: CSVGTGSEQFF.